These 10 T cell receptor beta chains share one sample of origin, sequenced in a study of blood T cell repertoires in COVID-19. Here immunoSEQ multiplex PCR was the method, and the copy in TCRdb shows in-frame clones only, minus some. Of under 300,000 clones in the sample, about nine tenths were seen once. Input material: PBMCs or T cells enriched from blood (not recorded which). The origin of the receptors is a woman aged 25-40 years with acute COVID-19.

This chain links TRBV6-1 with TRBJ2-3; a possible D gene is TRBD2 (6 bases). Germline V CDR1 and CDR2: MNHNS, SASEGT. The CDR3 consists of 16 residues. Trimming removed 4 bases from V and 0 bases from J, with 14 bases in between. CDR3 DNA sequence: TGTGCCAGCAGTGCGACGGGGGAGCTTAGCACAGATACGCAGTATTTT. Translation: CASSATGELSTDTQYF.

V gene TRBV28 combines with J gene TRBJ2-7; 7 positions match TRBD2. CDR3 size: 17 residues. Germline values: CDR1 MDHEN, CDR2 SYDVKM. Trimming removed 3 bases from V and 2 bases from J; junction bases left unmatched: 13. The CDR3 protein is CASSLASWRERTYEQYF. The CDR3, as DNA: TGTGCCAGCAGTTTGGCTTCTTGGCGGGAGCGCACCTACGAGCAGTACTTC.

The CDR3 nucleotides read TGCGCCAGCAGCCAAGAAGGCGGGAGGGTAACAGATACGCAGTATTTT. Amino acids: CASSQEGGRVTDTQYF. The V gene is TRBV4-3, the J gene TRBJ2-3; 9 bases are a match to TRBD2. The CDR3 is 16 residues long. Trimming took 0 bases from V and 3 from J; bases not matched to a gene: 4. From germline, CDR1 is LGHNA and CDR2 YSLEER.

J is TRBJ1-1 and V is TRBV6-5; the match to TRBD1 covers 8 bases. The CDR3 length is 15 residues. The germline V gene has CDR1 MNHEY and CDR2 SVGAGI. Trimming removed 0 bases from V and 5 bases from J; junction bases left unmatched: 5. CDR3 DNA: TGTGCCAGCAGTTACTCCGGACAGGGTAGGACTGAAGCTTTCTTT. Encoded protein: CASSYSGQGRTEAFF.

This clone was seen once. The chain uses TRBV2 and TRBJ1-5; possible D gene TRBD1, 6 bases. Germline V gene lookup returns CDR1 SNHLY and CDR2 FYNNEI. V lost 7 bases, J lost 4 bases, and 11 bases lay in between. CDR3 length equals 13 residues. DNA of the CDR3: TGTGCCAGCAACCTGGGGACAAATCAGCCCCAGCATTTT. This translates into CASNLGTNQPQHF.

This chain links TRBV7-9 with TRBJ1-3, with D tentatively TRBD1 (6 bases). The CDR3 totals 14 residues. CDR1 SEHNR and CDR2 FQNEAQ come from the germline V gene (reference sequence). CDR3 nucleotides: TGTGCGACGGGGGGCGCTTCGTCTGGAAACACCATATATTTT. It yields the protein CATGGASSGNTIYF.

V gene TRBV21-1 combines with J gene TRBJ1-6; the D call TRBD1 from the table was never checked on the DNA. TRBV21-1 corresponds to a pseudogene. This CDR3 contains 18 residues. The CDR3 DNA sequence: TGTGCCAGCAGCAAAACCGGGACAGGGGGCTCTCTGGATTCACCCCTCCACTTT. It specifies CASSKTGTGGSLDSPLHF.

The rearrangement links TRBV4-1 to TRBJ2-3; 8 nucleotides agree with TRBD2. The CDR3 contains 16 residues. Germline CDR1 is MGHRA and CDR2 is YSYEKL. After removal of 0 bases from V and 1 base from J, the junction contained 3 bases not matched to a gene. The CDR3 region is CASSQDGSGGTDTQYF. As DNA, the CDR3 is TGCGCCAGCAGCCAAGATGGTAGCGGGGGCACAGATACGCAGTATTTT.

The chain combines TRBV5-1 with TRBJ1-6; a weak D match, TRBD1 (6 bases). The CDR3 extends over 14 amino acids. The V and J ends lost 0 bases and 9 bases respectively, with 10 bases between them. Germline assignment: CDR1 SGHRS and CDR2 YFSETQ. The CDR3 protein is CASSLAGAGSPLHF. DNA of the CDR3: TGCGCCAGCAGCTTGGCAGGGGCGGGTTCACCCCTCCACTTT.

The V and J genes are TRBV5-6 and TRBJ1-2; D possibly corresponds to TRBD1 (5 bases). V lost 3 bases and J 4 bases, leaving 16 bases between the germline ends. CDR1 and CDR2 from the germline V gene are SGHDT and YYEEEE. The CDR3 is 15 residues long. In DNA form, the CDR3 reads TGTGCCAGCAGCTCACAGCCTCCGGGGGTCTATGGCTACACCTTC. Protein product: CASSSQPPGVYGYTF.